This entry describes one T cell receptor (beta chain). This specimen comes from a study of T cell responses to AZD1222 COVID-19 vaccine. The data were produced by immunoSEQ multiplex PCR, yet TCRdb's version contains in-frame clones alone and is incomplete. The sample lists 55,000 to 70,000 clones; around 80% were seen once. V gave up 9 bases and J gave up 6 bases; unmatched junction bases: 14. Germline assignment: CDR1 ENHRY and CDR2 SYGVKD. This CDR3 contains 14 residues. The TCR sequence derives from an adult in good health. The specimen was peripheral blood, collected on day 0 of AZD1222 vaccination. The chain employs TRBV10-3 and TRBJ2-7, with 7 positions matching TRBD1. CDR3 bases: TGTGCCATACGTGGGATACAGGGGCTGGGCGAGCAGTACTTC. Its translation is CAIRGIQGLGEQYF.